This T cell receptor beta chain is drawn from a study of blood T cell repertoires in COVID-19. Per the original methods: Estimated nucleated cell counts came from reference gene primer amplification. Repertoires were generated with immunoSEQ multiplex PCR, while TCRdb's copy carries only in-frame clones and drops some. That table supplies the V and J calls and clone size; D and trimming were determined from the DNA. Among around 18,000 clones listed, about 87% were seen once. V was pared by 4 bases and J by 3 bases, with 6 bases between. CDR1 KGHDR and CDR2 SFDVKD come from the germline V gene. This CDR3 is 13 amino acids long.

The gene calls are TRBV24-1 and TRBJ2-1; D remains ambiguous. The material sequenced was peripheral blood. The clonotype was recovered from a human donor in a cohort sampled during active COVID-19. The CDR3 DNA follows: TGTGCCACCAGTGACCGACACTACAATGAGCAGTTCTTC. It is translated as CATSDRHYNEQFF.